Here is one TCR beta chain with its context. Its antigen is unknown. V shed 3 bases and J shed 8 bases, with 15 bases lying between them. Germline values: CDR1 SGHRS, CDR2 YFSETQ. This CDR3 has 14 amino acids. This entry comes from a study of cytomegalovirus exposure and HLA in healthy donors. Study-wide results and caveats: There were some 150 TCR beta chains listed as cytomegalovirus-associated. Among TCR sequences, most were rare, though some public TCRs appeared in many donors. A few CMV-associated chains were confirmed in vitro to be specific for CMV antigens.

Separate from the approximately 700-subject first cohort was the 120-subject validation cohort, to which the donors belonged. Clones were read by immunoSEQ multiplex PCR, and TCRdb kept only the in-frame ones, dropping some. The profile shows some 260,000 clones, 80% to 95% of them singletons. The TCR originated in a woman aged 25 to 39 in good health and CMV-seronegative. The sample taken for sequencing was PBMCs. The chain employs TRBV5-1 and TRBJ1-3; D remains ambiguous. CDR3: CASSSFSGADTIYF. The CDR3 DNA sequence: TGCGCCAGCAGCTCCTTCTCGGGAGCAGACACCATATATTTT.